This T cell receptor (beta chain) is from a study of shared clonotypes between healthy human individuals. Trimming left V 3 bases short and J 2 bases short, with 8 bases between. Per germline, CDR1 MDHEN and CDR2 SYDVKM. This CDR3 has 13 amino acids. In the sorted-subset replicate PCRs, 150 to 250 ng DNA, 25,000 to 30,000 T cell genomes, was used. Method: immunoSEQ multiplex PCR; TCRdb's copy keeps in-frame clones and lacks some. The data show 2 million to 2.5 million clones, around 93% seen once. Naivety among CD8 cells was defined by CD45RO negativity and positive CCR7 selection, thereby excluding terminally differentiated effector memory CD45RA+ cells. A word on this clone: Other DNA sequences in the same sample also yield this CDR3.

The sample was naive CD8+ T cells from PBMCs. V is TRBV28 and J is TRBJ2-7; D perhaps matches TRBD2 (6 bases). This TCR derives from a man between 18 and 35 years old in good health. Some clones in this sample may be carry-over from other donors' samples. The CDR3 coding sequence is TGTGCCAGCAGTTTCCGCGGGACCTACGAGCAGTACTTC. It codes for CASSFRGTYEQYF.